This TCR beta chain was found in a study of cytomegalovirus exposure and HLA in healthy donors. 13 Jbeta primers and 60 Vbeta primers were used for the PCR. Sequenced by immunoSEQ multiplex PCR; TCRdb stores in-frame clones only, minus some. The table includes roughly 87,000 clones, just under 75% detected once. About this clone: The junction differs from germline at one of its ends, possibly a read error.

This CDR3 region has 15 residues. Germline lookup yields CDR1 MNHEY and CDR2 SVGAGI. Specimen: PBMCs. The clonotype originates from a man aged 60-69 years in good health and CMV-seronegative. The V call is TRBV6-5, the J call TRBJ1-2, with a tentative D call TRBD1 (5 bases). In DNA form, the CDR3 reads TGTGCCAGCAGTTACTCTTCGGGCAGGGACTACGGCTACACCTTC. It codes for CASSYSSGRDYGYTF.